Following are 20 T cell receptor beta chains from one sample sequenced in a study of CD8+ T cells in alopecia areata (dated by TCRdb to about 2018). Library preparation was by the immunoSEQ multiplex PCR assay. RNA was extracted from all samples and reverse transcribed into cDNA as template for TCR sequencing. This immuneACCESS table, as held by TCRdb, lists in-frame sequences with V and J called but not all clones. Of the missing ones, under half trace to an unresolved V gene in checked studies; the others have no known cause. This sample holds fewer than 250,000 clones; 30% to 40% were observed only once. 0.48% of the sample lies in the top ten. This sample's treatment or condition label indicates: oral pan-JAK inhibitor, 5-10 mg twice daily. Source: CD4+ T cells sorted from blood, taken between weeks 30 and 35, from a patient treated with tofacitinib. These receptor sequences come from a human donor with alopecia areata.

The chain is built from TRBV6-6 and TRBJ2-7, with 8 bases identical to TRBD2. The V segment lost 5 bases and the J segment 3 bases; nucleotides outside the gene matches: 9. CDR3 length: 15 amino acids. Germline V CDR1 and CDR2: MNHNY, SVGAGI (reference sequence). The CDR3 sequence is CASSQPGLAGYEQYF. The CDR3 DNA is TGTGCCAGCAGTCAACCCGGGCTAGCGGGCTACGAGCAGTACTTC.

This clone has just a few counts. This chain connects TRBV27 to TRBJ1-1, with D perhaps matching TRBD1 (6 bases). CDR3 size: 16 residues. CDR1 MNHEY and CDR2 SMNVEV come from the germline V gene (reference sequence). The V and J ends lost 5 bases and 5 bases respectively, with 21 bases between them. The CDR3 loop reads CASSRRLKGGGTEAFF. CDR3 sequence (DNA): TGTGCCAGCAGTCGACGCCTAAAGGGGGGCGGTACTGAAGCTTTCTTT.

This clone was observed a few times. This chain uses TRBV7-3 with TRBJ2-7; D not certain. CDR3 length: 12 residues. Between the trimmed V and J ends, which lost 6 bases and 5 bases, there was a span of 11 bases. Germline CDR1 reads SGHTA; CDR2 reads FQGTGA. The CDR3 is CASSLLGNEQYF. The CDR3 DNA sequence: TGTGCCAGCAGTCTCTTGGGGAACGAGCAGTACTTC.

The chain joins TRBV29-1 to TRBJ2-5; unclear D gene. V lost 7 bases to trimming and J lost 4 bases, with 13 bases between them. CDR1 and CDR2 from the germline V gene are SQVTM and ANQGSEA. This CDR3 has 12 amino acids. CDR3: CSGNSLGETQYF. CDR3 nucleotide sequence: TGCAGCGGAAATAGCCTTGGAGAGACCCAGTACTTC.

V and J are TRBV18 and TRBJ2-5; 7 bases line up with TRBD1. This CDR3 has 16 residues. Looked up from germline, CDR1 is KGHSH and CDR2 is LQKENI. V dropped 3 bases and J dropped 1; count of bases not matched to a gene: 8. CDR3 bases: TGTGCCAGCTCACCTCCGGGACAGCCTCGCCAAGAGACCCAGTACTTC. Translation: CASSPPGQPRQETQYF.

This clone was observed a few times. The chain has TRBV7-9 and TRBJ2-7, with D possibly matching TRBD1 (6 bases). V lost 3 bases, J lost 0 bases, and 9 bases lay in between. CDR1 is SEHNR and CDR2 is FQNEAQ in the germline V gene (reference sequence). The CDR3 extends over 14 amino acids. In DNA, the CDR3 is TGTGCCAGCAGCTTTGGACAGCCCTCCTACGAGCAGTACTTC. Its translation is CASSFGQPSYEQYF.

The V gene is TRBV7-9, the J gene TRBJ1-5; D unclear. This CDR3 region has 10 residues. Germline CDR1 reads SEHNR; CDR2 reads FQNEAQ (reference sequence). The V gene lost 1 base and the J gene lost 8 bases, with 0 bases spanning the gap. CDR3 loop: CASSLEPQHF. The CDR3 DNA sequence: TGTGCCAGCAGCTTAGAGCCCCAGCATTTT. The full variable domain, rest sourced from reference TRBV7-9 and TRBJ1-5, is DTGVSQNPRHKITKRGQNVTFRCDPISEHNRLYWYRQTLGQGPEFLTYFQNEAQLEKSRLLSDRFSAERPKGSFSTLEIQRTEQGDSAMYLCASSLEPQHFGDGTRLSIL.

J is TRBJ1-5 and V is TRBV2; 7 bases map to TRBD1. The V gene end was trimmed by 1 base and the J gene end by 7 bases; junction bases not matched to a gene: 4. This CDR3 region has 14 residues. The germline V gene encodes CDR1 SNHLY and CDR2 FYNNEI. Here the CDR3 DNA reads TGTGCCAGCAGTGAAGGAGGGGGCGTCCAGCCCCAGCATTTT. Amino acid sequence: CASSEGGGVQPQHF.

This clone was detected only a few times. V is TRBV29-1 and J is TRBJ2-2; 13 positions match TRBD2. The germline gives CDR1 SQVTM, CDR2 ANQGSEA. V trimming: 6 bases; J trimming: 7 bases; junction bases outside the gene matches: 5. This CDR3 is 14 amino acids long. CDR3 loop: CSVGTSGDVGELFF. The CDR3 DNA reads TGCAGCGTCGGGACTAGCGGGGACGTCGGGGAGCTGTTTTTT.

This clone was seen a handful of times. The gene calls are TRBV6-5 and TRBJ1-1; D gene ambiguous. Germline V gives CDR1 MNHEY, CDR2 SVGAGI. Between the trimmed V and J ends, which lost 5 bases and 6 bases, there was a span of 16 bases. There are 14 residues in the CDR3. The CDR3 loop reads CASSPGGGRAEAFF. DNA of the CDR3: TGTGCCAGCAGTCCCGGCGGAGGGAGGGCTGAAGCTTTCTTT.

Turning to this clone: The sample carries other DNA sequences with the same CDR3. The chain combines TRBV5-1 with TRBJ2-3; 7 bases fit TRBD2. The CDR3 sequence is 15 residues long. The junction had 4 bases not matched to a gene; V was cut back by 2 bases and J by 1 base. The germline gives CDR1 SGHRS, CDR2 YFSETQ. CDR3 region: CASSLTSDRTDTQYF. The CDR3 DNA sequence: TGCGCCAGCAGCTTAACTAGCGATCGCACAGATACGCAGTATTTT.

The gene calls are TRBV4-1 and TRBJ1-2; 9 nucleotides align to TRBD1. The CDR3 totals 14 residues. Per germline, CDR1 MGHRA and CDR2 YSYEKL. With V trimmed by 6 bases and J by 8 bases, 10 bases remained unmatched. The CDR3 region has the DNA TGCGCCAGCAGACCAACCGGGACAGGGCAGGGCTACACCTTC. Residues: CASRPTGTGQGYTF.

The V gene is TRBV7-9, the J gene TRBJ1-1, with D possibly matching TRBD1 (6 bases). CDR3 length: 14 amino acids. V was pared by 5 bases and J by 7 bases, with 17 bases between. The V gene's germline CDR1 is SEHNR and CDR2 FQNEAQ (reference sequence). The CDR3 nucleotides read TGTGCCAGCAGCACCGATACAGGGATGCATGAAGCTTTCTTT. The encoded protein is CASSTDTGMHEAFF.

This rearrangement joins TRBV10-2 to TRBJ2-7; D gene uncertain. Trimming left V 3 bases short and J 3 bases short, with 6 bases between. Germline lookup yields CDR1 WSHSY and CDR2 SAAADI. This CDR3 has 12 residues. The CDR3: CASSEQSYEQYF. For the CDR3, the DNA is TGCGCCAGCAGTGAACAGAGCTACGAGCAGTACTTC.

CDR3 protein: CASSEGGSSYNSPLHF. CDR3 DNA: TGTGCCAGCAGTGAGGGGGGAAGCTCCTATAATTCACCCCTCCACTTT. The J gene is TRBJ1-6, the V gene TRBV2, with D perhaps TRBD1 (5 bases). With 3 bases removed from V and 0 bases from J, the gap between germline ends came to 9 bases. CDR1 and CDR2 (germline): SNHLY, FYNNEI. CDR3 length: 16 residues. The variable domain in full, completed from reference TRBV2 and TRBJ1-6, reads EPEVTQTPSHQVTQMGQEVILRCVPISNHLYFYWYRQILGQKVEFLVSFYNNEISEKSEIFDDQFSVERPDGSNFTLKIRSTKLEDSAMYFCASSEGGSSYNSPLHFGNGTRLTVT.

V is TRBV5-1 and J is TRBJ2-1; TRBD2 aligns across 7 bases. V shed 5 bases and J 4 bases; nucleotides not matched to a gene: 15. CDR3 length equals 17 residues. The germline CDR1 and CDR2 sequences are SGHRS and YFSETQ. The chain's CDR3 is CASRPGGSGTPYNEQFF. The CDR3, as DNA: TGCGCCAGCAGGCCCGGGGGGTCAGGGACGCCGTACAATGAGCAGTTCTTC.

Only a few counts were recorded for this clone. The rearrangement joins TRBV7-3 to TRBJ1-5; a weak D match, TRBD1 (5 bases). CDR1 and CDR2 (germline): SGHTA, FQGTGA. V was pared by 2 bases and J by 2 bases, with 7 bases between. The CDR3 length is 14 residues. CDR3 in DNA: TGTGCCAGCAGCTTACAGGGAGGCAATCAGCCCCAGCATTTT. Translated, it gives CASSLQGGNQPQHF.

The J gene is TRBJ2-1, the V gene TRBV5-1, with D possibly being TRBD1 (5 bases). This CDR3 region has 14 residues. Trimming pared 6 bases from V and 5 bases from J, leaving 15 bases between. CDR1 is SGHRS and CDR2 is YFSETQ in the germline V gene. The CDR3 DNA reads as TGCGCCAGCATCCCTCAGGGCGGCCACAATGAGCAGTTCTTC. Translating it yields CASIPQGGHNEQFF.

The V call is TRBV7-9, the J call TRBJ1-3, with 7 bases matching TRBD1. The V gene's germline CDR1 is SEHNR and CDR2 FQNEAQ (reference sequence). CDR3 length equals 16 residues. The trim removed 6 bases at V and 0 bases at J, leaving 8 bases unmatched. CDR3 in amino acids: CASRPFDRASGNTIYF. The DNA of the CDR3 is TGTGCCAGCAGACCCTTCGACAGGGCCTCTGGAAACACCATATATTTT.

This clone was counted between two and nine times. The rearrangement uses TRBV5-1 and TRBJ2-1; 12 positions agree with TRBD2. This CDR3 is 17 amino acids long. The J segment lost 4 bases and the V segment lost 1 base, leaving 6 bases of the junction unmatched. Germline V gene sequence: CDR1 SGHRS, CDR2 YFSETQ. The CDR3 sequence is CASSLWSSGRGYNEQFF. The CDR3 DNA reads TGCGCCAGCAGCTTGTGGTCTAGCGGGAGGGGGTACAATGAGCAGTTCTTC.